This T cell receptor (beta chain) was profiled in a study of early stage breast cancer tumors (dated by TCRdb to 2016 to 2017). Describing the broader study: Of the roughly 17 invasive breast tumors, eleven to twelve were found to be estrogen receptor-positive, progesterone receptor-positive and HER2-negative. Of the roughly twelve ER+/PR+/HER2- tumors, eight were classified as invasive ductal carcinomas and four as invasive lobular carcinomas. A read coverage of roughly 10-fold per sample was achieved on average. Across all samples, 2,651,842 templates representing 1,097,674 unique clonotypes were detected. The paper as a whole reports these results and caveats: Tumors showed about 2.5-fold higher T cell density and higher clonality than adjacent normal breast tissue. Chain pairing and functional markers such as CD4, CD8 and FOXP3 were missed by bulk genomic DNA sequencing of unsorted cells. Because the cohort was small, a breakdown by tumor subtype could not be done. Repertoires from blood resembled normal breast more closely than tumor, and using blood as a reference for each tissue separated tumor from normal in most of the 16 patients. Enriched TCRB sequences shared across patients were mostly commonly generated sequences, unlikely to play an important role in the tumor microenvironment.

Concerning this clone itself: The antigen it binds to is not known. No quality values exist for individual bases; no much larger clone is one base distant.

The junction shows trimming of 5 bases on V and 3 bases on J, plus 13 bases between the germline ends. According to the germline V gene, CDR1 reads SGHAT and CDR2 reads FQNNGV. Reading from cysteine to phenylalanine, the CDR3 counts 14 amino acids. Just the 42-base CDR3 DNA is kept, in frame starting at base 1. The study profiled bulk TCR beta-chain repertoires in matched peripheral blood, tumor and adjacent normal breast tissue taken from more than 15 patients with early-stage breast cancer. Before surgery, roughly 4.5-11 mL of whole blood was collected into EDTA tubes and then processed within 2 hours. Peripheral blood mononuclear cells were isolated by Ficoll-Paque centrifugation in SepMate-50 tubes. PBMCs were cryopreserved in roughly 90% FBS with around 10% DMSO in aliquots of roughly 2 to 4.5 million cells and stored in liquid nitrogen. Genomic DNA was extracted with the Qiagen AllPrep DNA/RNA Mini kit.

Each sample was amplified in two independent genomic DNA replicates, using roughly 0.51 ug for blood and about 1.5 ug for tumor or normal breast. TCRB sequencing of genomic DNA was carried out with the ImmunoSeq Intro kit according to the manufacturer's instructions. The multiplex PCR ran for 30 to 35 cycles using proprietary primers and spike-in control sequences for absolute quantification. Single-end 150-bp reads were used to sequence an 87-bp fragment spanning the CDR3 plus the flanking V and J genes. Each lane of an Illumina MiSeq using version 3.0 chemistry carried seven multiplexed samples, with two replicates per sample. The authors' analysis ran thus. The vendor's proprietary pipeline processed the raw data and merged both replicates into a single result for each sample. Clonotypes were defined as productive rearrangements sharing the V-gene family, CDR3 amino acid sequence and J-gene segment. Clonality was calculated as 1 minus the normalized Shannon entropy (Pielou evenness) of TCRB abundances. To estimate T cell density, the total number of templates was divided by the number of input cells, which was inferred from the amount of DNA input. Total repertoire diversity and clonality were estimated with Recon using default parameters. A clonotype counted as tumor-enriched if its abundance in tumor exceeded 0.1% and was at least 32-fold higher than its abundance in normal breast. The table was pulled from immuneACCESS by TCRdb, which kept in-frame rearrangements only. Such tables lose some clones; where checked, under half of the loss comes from unresolved V genes, and the rest has no known cause. The V and J calls and clone size come from that table; D and trimming were worked out from the DNA. The sample yields tens of thousands of clones; about 78% were counted once. The biggest ten clones account for roughly 7.9% of the sample.

The chain is encoded by TRBV11-2 joined to TRBJ1-2; the D gene lacks a confident call. The sequence derives from a person between 50 and 60 years old with breast cancer. The sequencing sample was made of blood. The CDR3 sequence is CASSLNAPDYGYTF. In nucleotide form, the sequence is TGTGCCAGCAGCCTCAATGCCCCGGACTATGGCTACACCTTC.